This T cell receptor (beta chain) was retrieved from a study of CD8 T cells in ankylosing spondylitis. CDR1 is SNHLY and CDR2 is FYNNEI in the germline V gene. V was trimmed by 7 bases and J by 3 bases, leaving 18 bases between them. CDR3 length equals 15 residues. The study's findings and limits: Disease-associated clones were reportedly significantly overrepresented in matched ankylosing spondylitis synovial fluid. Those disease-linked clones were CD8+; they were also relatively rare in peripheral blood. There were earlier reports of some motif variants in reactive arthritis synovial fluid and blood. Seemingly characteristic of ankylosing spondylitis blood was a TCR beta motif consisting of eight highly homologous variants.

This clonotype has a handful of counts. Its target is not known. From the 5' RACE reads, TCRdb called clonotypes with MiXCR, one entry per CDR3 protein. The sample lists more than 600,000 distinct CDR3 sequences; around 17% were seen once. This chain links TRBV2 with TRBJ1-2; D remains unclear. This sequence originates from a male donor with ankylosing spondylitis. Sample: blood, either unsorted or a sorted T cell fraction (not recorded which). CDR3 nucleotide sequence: TGTGCCAGCACCCGGTCCGGGGTCTTCGACTATGGCTACACCTTC. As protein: CASTRSGVFDYGYTF.